This TCR beta chain was found in a study of vaccination and CD4 T cells after COVID-19. A single count supports this clonotype. Its antigen is not known. The time point: late sampling 161 to 241 days after vaccination in three convalescent patients. Documented treatment: approximately nine-day PBMC culture with coronavirus spike peptide pools or control peptides (ViraFEST assay). Peptide pool stimulation in ViraFEST expanded antigen-specific T cells, whose TCRs were then sequenced. CDR3 length: 15 amino acids. Germline assignment: CDR1 SQVTM and CDR2 ANQGSEA. The germline V and J ends were trimmed by 1 base and 4 bases, with 16 bases remaining between them. Whole-study findings and limits: The median proportion of reactive clones detected only post-vaccination in convalescent patients was 65% to 90%.

Sequencing of the DNA from cultured CD4+ T cells was carried out with the Oncomine TCR Beta short-read assay. Each CDR3 protein gets one entry after TCRdb re-called the PCR reads with MiXCR. The sample lists tens of thousands of distinct CDR3 sequences, 25% to 35% occurring once. This sequence originates from a human donor who had recovered from COVID-19. The chain is built from TRBV29-1 and TRBJ1-1; D might be TRBD1 (6 bases). The source material was CD4+ T cells from blood, cultured in vitro, sampled about 7 months after SARS-CoV-2 vaccination. The CDR3 loop reads CSVEARRGSSTEAFF. For the CDR3, the DNA is TGCAGCGTTGAAGCTCGCAGGGGAAGCAGCACTGAAGCTTTCTTT.